This T cell receptor (beta chain) derives from a study of blood T cell repertoires in COVID-19. The wider study: The study drew acute and convalescent COVID-19 samples from the United States, Italy and Spain. PBMCs, B-cell-depleted T cells, or T cells were the source of the cDNA or gDNA that made up the material.

In the study's own analysis: Estimation of nucleated cell counts was performed using reference gene primer amplification. Assay: immunoSEQ multiplex PCR; the TCRdb copy retains only in-frame clones and omits some. Clonal size and the V and J genes are those of that table, whereas D and trimming came from the DNA. The sample has 70,000 or so clones; around 88% are singletons. Germline CDR1 is MNHEY and CDR2 is SVGAGI. CDR3 size: 14 residues. Trimming shortened V by 2 bases and J by 1 base, and 8 bases separated the two germline ends. This clone was seen more than once but under ten times. The chain employs TRBV6-5 and TRBJ2-5, with a possible D match to TRBD2 (6 bases). This TCR derives from a man in his 60s with acute or convalescent COVID-19. Sample: peripheral blood. Written as DNA, the CDR3 is TGTGCCAGCAGTTACGGGGGGACCCAAGAGACCCAGTACTTC. The encoded protein is CASSYGGTQETQYF.